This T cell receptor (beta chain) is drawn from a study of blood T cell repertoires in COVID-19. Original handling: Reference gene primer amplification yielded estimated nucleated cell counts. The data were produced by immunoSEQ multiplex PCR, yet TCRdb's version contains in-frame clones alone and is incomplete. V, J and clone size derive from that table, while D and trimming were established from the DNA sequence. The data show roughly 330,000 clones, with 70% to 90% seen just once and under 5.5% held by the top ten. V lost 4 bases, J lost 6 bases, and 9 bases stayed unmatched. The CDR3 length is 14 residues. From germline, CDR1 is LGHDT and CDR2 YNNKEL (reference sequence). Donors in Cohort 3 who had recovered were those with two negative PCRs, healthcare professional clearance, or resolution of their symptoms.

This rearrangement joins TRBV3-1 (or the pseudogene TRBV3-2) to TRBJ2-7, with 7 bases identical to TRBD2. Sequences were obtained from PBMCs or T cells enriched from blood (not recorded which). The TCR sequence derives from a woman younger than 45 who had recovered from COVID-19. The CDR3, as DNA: TGTGCCAGCAGCCCGACGGGGACTAAGAGCGAGCAGTACTTC. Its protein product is CASSPTGTKSEQYF.